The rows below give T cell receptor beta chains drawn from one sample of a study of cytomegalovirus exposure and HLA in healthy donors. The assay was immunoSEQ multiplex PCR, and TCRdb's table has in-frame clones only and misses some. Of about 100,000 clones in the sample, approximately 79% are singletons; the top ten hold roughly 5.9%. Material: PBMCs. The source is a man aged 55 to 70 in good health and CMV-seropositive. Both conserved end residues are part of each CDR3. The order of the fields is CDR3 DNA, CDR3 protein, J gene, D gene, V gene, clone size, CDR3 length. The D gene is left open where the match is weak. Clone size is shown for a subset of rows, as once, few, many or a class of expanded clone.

CDR3nt: TGTGCCAGCACCGAATTGGGGGGTACTCAAGAGACCCAGTACTTC
CDR3aa: CASTELGGTQETQYF
j_gene: TRBJ2-5
d_gene: NA
v_gene: TRBV6-1
abundance: few
len: 15

CDR3nt: TGTGCCAGCAGTTCCAGGAATCAGCCCCAGCATTTT
CDR3aa: CASSSRNQPQHF
j_gene: TRBJ1-5
d_gene: NA
v_gene: TRBV27
abundance: NA
len: 12

CDR3nt: TGTGCCAGCAGCCAAGCGGGGGTTGAAGCTTTCTTT
CDR3aa: CASSQAGVEAFF
j_gene: TRBJ1-1
d_gene: NA
v_gene: TRBV4-2
abundance: NA
len: 12

CDR3nt: TGTGCCAGCAGCGTAGATCTCGAGGCCTACGAGCAGTACTTC
CDR3aa: CASSVDLEAYEQYF
j_gene: TRBJ2-7
d_gene: NA
v_gene: TRBV9
abundance: NA
len: 14

CDR3nt: TGTGCCATCAGTGATAATCAGGGGATCGGCTACACCTTC
CDR3aa: CAISDNQGIGYTF
j_gene: TRBJ1-2
d_gene: NA
v_gene: TRBV10-3
abundance: once
len: 13

CDR3nt: TGTGCCAGCAGCTTTTCAGGGGTAGATACGCAGTATTTT
CDR3aa: CASSFSGVDTQYF
j_gene: TRBJ2-3
d_gene: NA
v_gene: TRBV5-4
abundance: NA
len: 13

CDR3nt: TGTGCCAGCAGTGTTGACAGGGGGCCCATCGGTGCTTTCTTT
CDR3aa: CASSVDRGPIGAFF
j_gene: TRBJ1-1
d_gene: TRBD1
v_gene: TRBV25-1
abundance: NA
len: 14

CDR3nt: TGTGCCAGTAGTATAGCGGGTTCCCACACCTTC
CDR3aa: CASSIAGSHTF
j_gene: TRBJ1-2
d_gene: NA
v_gene: TRBV19
abundance: NA
len: 11

CDR3nt: TGTGCCAGCAGCTTAAGGAGGCAGGATAATGAAAAACTGTTTTTT
CDR3aa: CASSLRRQDNEKLFF
j_gene: TRBJ1-4
d_gene: NA
v_gene: TRBV7-9
abundance: NA
len: 15

CDR3nt: TGTGCCACCAGCACCGGGACAGGGAGGAACGAGCAGTACTTC
CDR3aa: CATSTGTGRNEQYF
j_gene: TRBJ2-7
d_gene: TRBD1
v_gene: TRBV15
abundance: NA
len: 14

CDR3nt: TGTGCCAGCAGCTTAATGGACAGGGGGTTTTTTGAGCAGTTCTTC
CDR3aa: CASSLMDRGFFEQFF
j_gene: TRBJ2-1
d_gene: TRBD1
v_gene: TRBV11-2
abundance: NA
len: 15

CDR3nt: TGTGCCAGCAGTTTCCGGAGTTTGAACACCGGGGAGCTGTTTTTT
CDR3aa: CASSFRSLNTGELFF
j_gene: TRBJ2-2
d_gene: NA
v_gene: TRBV28
abundance: NA
len: 15

CDR3nt: TGTGCCTGGAGCCTCAGGACTAACTATGGCTACACCTTC
CDR3aa: CAWSLRTNYGYTF
j_gene: TRBJ1-2
d_gene: NA
v_gene: TRBV30
abundance: NA
len: 13

CDR3nt: TGTGCCAGCAGAGCCCAGGGGACGAATAATGAAAAACTGTTTTTT
CDR3aa: CASRAQGTNNEKLFF
j_gene: TRBJ1-4
d_gene: NA
v_gene: TRBV6-1
abundance: many
len: 15

CDR3nt: TGTGCCAGCCGGACAGGGGATAGCAATCAGCCCCAGCATTTT
CDR3aa: CASRTGDSNQPQHF
j_gene: TRBJ1-5
d_gene: TRBD1
v_gene: TRBV6-1
abundance: NA
len: 14

CDR3nt: TGTGCCTGGAGAGACATCATATGGACAGCGAACTATGGCTACACCTTC
CDR3aa: CAWRDIIWTANYGYTF
j_gene: TRBJ1-2
d_gene: NA
v_gene: TRBV30
abundance: few
len: 16

CDR3nt: TGCGCCAGCAGCTTGGGGACAGGGCAAGAGACCCAGTACTTC
CDR3aa: CASSLGTGQETQYF
j_gene: TRBJ2-5
d_gene: TRBD1
v_gene: TRBV5-1
abundance: few
len: 14

CDR3nt: TGTGCCAGCAGTGAACTCGGGAGGAACACTGAAGCTTTCTTT
CDR3aa: CASSELGRNTEAFF
j_gene: TRBJ1-1
d_gene: NA
v_gene: TRBV6-5
abundance: NA
len: 14

CDR3nt: TGTGCCAGCAGCTCCCCCTTGGCGGGGGTATTTGAGCAGTTCTTC
CDR3aa: CASSSPLAGVFEQFF
j_gene: TRBJ2-1
d_gene: TRBD2
v_gene: TRBV5-4
abundance: NA
len: 15

CDR3nt: TGCAGCGTGGAGACAGGGGGCAATCAGCCCCAGCATTTT
CDR3aa: CSVETGGNQPQHF
j_gene: TRBJ1-5
d_gene: TRBD1
v_gene: TRBV29-1
abundance: once
len: 13

CDR3nt: TGCGCCAGCAGCTCACCTAATCGCGGCACTGAAGCTTTCTTT
CDR3aa: CASSSPNRGTEAFF
j_gene: TRBJ1-1
d_gene: NA
v_gene: TRBV5-1
abundance: few
len: 14

CDR3nt: TGCGCCAGCAGCTTGGATGGAGGGGTAGCCAAAAACATTCAGTACTTC
CDR3aa: CASSLDGGVAKNIQYF
j_gene: TRBJ2-4
d_gene: NA
v_gene: TRBV5-1
abundance: NA
len: 16

CDR3nt: TGTGCCAGCTCACCCGGACAGGTCTCCTACGAGCAGTACTTC
CDR3aa: CASSPGQVSYEQYF
j_gene: TRBJ2-7
d_gene: TRBD1
v_gene: TRBV18
abundance: NA
len: 14

CDR3nt: TGTGCCAGCAGCGGGGGAGGACAGGGGGCGAATGAACTGTTTTTT
CDR3aa: CASSGGGQGANELFF
j_gene: TRBJ1-4
d_gene: TRBD1
v_gene: TRBV7-2
abundance: once
len: 15

CDR3nt: TGTGCCAGCAGCGCCGGCGACAGGGAAAGCTCACCCCTCCACTTT
CDR3aa: CASSAGDRESSPLHF
j_gene: TRBJ1-6
d_gene: TRBD1
v_gene: TRBV9
abundance: NA
len: 15

CDR3nt: TGCGCCAGCAGCCCGGGCGGGGGGATAGGGATCTACGAGCAGTACTTC
CDR3aa: CASSPGGGIGIYEQYF
j_gene: TRBJ2-7
d_gene: TRBD2
v_gene: TRBV5-1
abundance: NA
len: 16

CDR3nt: TGTGCCAGCAATAACGGACTGGCCAGATCTGGGGCCAACGTCCTGACTTTC
CDR3aa: CASNNGLARSGANVLTF
j_gene: TRBJ2-6
d_gene: NA
v_gene: TRBV2
abundance: NA
len: 17

CDR3nt: TGTGCCAGGGCGGGGTATGACGATGGCTACACCTTC
CDR3aa: CARAGYDDGYTF
j_gene: TRBJ1-2
d_gene: NA
v_gene: TRBV7-2
abundance: NA
len: 12

CDR3nt: TGTGCCAGCTCACAGGGGCTCGTATACGGCTACACCTTC
CDR3aa: CASSQGLVYGYTF
j_gene: TRBJ1-2
d_gene: TRBD1
v_gene: TRBV28
abundance: NA
len: 13